Listed below are T cell receptor beta chains from one sample, sequenced in a study of cytotoxic CD8 clonotypes in ibrutinib-treated CLL. Only in-frame clones appear in the TCRdb table, and some are missing; sequencing was by immunoSEQ multiplex PCR. The sample contains about 140,000 clones, approximately 77% of which appear only once. Sequenced material: PBMCs, taken after 12 months of ibrutinib treatment. These receptors all stem from a human donor with chronic lymphocytic leukemia. Both conserved end residues are part of each CDR3. The D gene is left open where the match is weak. Expanded clones are given a class, and other clones once, few, many or no size at all.

D: NA
size: few
V: TRBV13
J: TRBJ2-7
CDR3: CASSLSWGAHQYEQYF
DNA: TGTGCCAGCAGCTTATCTTGGGGGGCCCATCAGTACGAGCAGTACTTC

D: TRBD1
size: NA
V: TRBV28
J: TRBJ1-2
CDR3: CASSRTGGSGYTF
DNA: TGTGCCAGCAGTCGGACAGGGGGCTCTGGCTACACCTTC

D: NA
size: NA
V: TRBV11-2
J: TRBJ1-1
CDR3: CASSLVLVKGTEAFF
DNA: TGTGCCAGCAGCTTAGTCTTGGTTAAGGGCACTGAAGCTTTCTTT

D: NA
size: NA
V: TRBV4-1
J: TRBJ1-5
CDR3: CASSQTFLGNQPQHF
DNA: TGCGCCAGCAGCCAAACCTTTCTGGGCAATCAGCCCCAGCATTTT

D: NA
size: NA
V: TRBV7-9
J: TRBJ2-1
CDR3: CASSLASNYNEQFF
DNA: TGTGCCAGCAGCTTAGCATCGAACTACAATGAGCAGTTCTTC

D: TRBD2
size: NA
V: TRBV19
J: TRBJ2-1
CDR3: CASSPTAGGPLDEQFF
DNA: TGTGCCAGTAGTCCCACAGCGGGGGGGCCTCTAGATGAGCAGTTCTTC

D: TRBD1
size: many
V: TRBV6-1
J: TRBJ1-5
CDR3: CASSRDRGQGQPQHF
DNA: TGTGCCAGCAGTCGGGACAGGGGGCAGGGTCAGCCCCAGCATTTT

D: NA
size: NA
V: TRBV30
J: TRBJ1-4
CDR3: CAWSSVGGTEKLFF
DNA: TGTGCCTGGAGTTCCGTAGGGGGAACTGAAAAACTGTTTTTT

D: NA
size: NA
V: TRBV2
J: TRBJ1-3
CDR3: CASIQRNTIYF
DNA: TGTGCCAGCATACAGAGAAACACCATATATTTT

D: NA
size: NA
V: TRBV4-1
J: TRBJ1-1
CDR3: CASSQSSSGFAEAFF
DNA: TGCGCCAGCAGCCAATCATCATCAGGTTTCGCTGAAGCTTTCTTT

D: NA
size: NA
V: TRBV18
J: TRBJ1-1
CDR3: CASSPEARTEAFF
DNA: TGTGCCAGCTCGCCTGAGGCCCGCACTGAAGCTTTCTTT

D: TRBD2
size: NA
V: TRBV9
J: TRBJ2-7
CDR3: CASSVAERGTLSEQYF
DNA: TGTGCCAGCAGCGTAGCCGAGCGGGGGACCCTTTCCGAGCAGTACTTC

D: TRBD1
size: NA
V: TRBV5-3
J: TRBJ1-1
CDR3: CARSLATDRGVTEAFF
DNA: TGTGCCAGAAGCTTGGCCACGGACAGGGGGGTGACTGAAGCTTTCTTT

D: TRBD2
size: NA
V: TRBV9
J: TRBJ2-3
CDR3: CASGFLAGLPDTQYF
DNA: TGTGCCAGTGGATTTCTAGCGGGGTTACCAGATACGCAGTATTTT

D: TRBD1
size: NA
V: TRBV27
J: TRBJ2-3
CDR3: CASSLSATGDTDTQYF
DNA: TGTGCCAGCAGTCTATCCGCGACAGGGGACACAGATACGCAGTATTTT

D: NA
size: NA
V: TRBV7-8
J: TRBJ2-5
CDR3: CASSLEVAGWETQYF
DNA: TGTGCCAGCAGCTTAGAGGTCGCCGGATGGGAGACCCAGTACTTC

D: TRBD1
size: NA
V: TRBV6-6
J: TRBJ1-5
CDR3: CASSYSGQGIQPQHF
DNA: TGTGCCAGCAGTTACTCGGGACAGGGAATACAGCCCCAGCATTTT

D: TRBD1
size: NA
V: TRBV28
J: TRBJ1-2
CDR3: CASRAGGANYGYTF
DNA: TGTGCCAGCAGGGCAGGGGGAGCTAACTATGGCTACACCTTC

D: NA
size: NA
V: TRBV28
J: TRBJ2-5
CDR3: CASTARGTQYF
DNA: TGTGCCAGCACCGCCAGGGGGACCCAGTACTTC

D: TRBD1
size: once
V: TRBV5-6
J: TRBJ1-2
CDR3: CASSSYRGSYGYTF
DNA: TGTGCCAGCAGCTCTTACAGGGGCTCCTATGGCTACACCTTC

D: NA
size: NA
V: TRBV9
J: TRBJ2-1
CDR3: CASSPGASNEQFF
DNA: TGTGCCAGCAGCCCCGGTGCTAGCAATGAGCAGTTCTTC

D: NA
size: few
V: TRBV6-1
J: TRBJ1-1
CDR3: CASSESPGAGNTEAFF
DNA: TGTGCCAGCAGTGAAAGTCCGGGAGCGGGGAACACTGAAGCTTTCTTT

D: TRBD1
size: once
V: TRBV29-1
J: TRBJ1-5
CDR3: CSVRQGASNQPQHF
DNA: TGCAGCGTGCGCCAGGGGGCTAGCAATCAGCCCCAGCATTTT

D: NA
size: NA
V: TRBV2
J: TRBJ2-3
CDR3: CASSERQATDTQYF
DNA: TGTGCCAGCAGTGAAAGACAGGCCACAGATACGCAGTATTTT

D: TRBD1
size: NA
V: TRBV27
J: TRBJ2-7
CDR3: CASATTAQGFREQYF
DNA: TGTGCCAGCGCCACCACGGCACAGGGGTTCCGCGAGCAGTACTTC

D: NA
size: once
V: TRBV6-1
J: TRBJ2-2
CDR3: CASSEAHRGTGELFF
DNA: TGTGCCAGCAGTGAAGCCCATCGCGGGACCGGGGAGCTGTTTTTT

D: TRBD1
size: NA
V: TRBV27
J: TRBJ2-5
CDR3: CASRTPGTGRKTQYF
DNA: TGTGCCAGCAGAACCCCCGGGACAGGGAGAAAGACCCAGTACTTC

D: TRBD1
size: NA
V: TRBV11-2
J: TRBJ2-7
CDR3: CASSTPDRARYEQYF
DNA: TGTGCCAGCAGCACACCGGACAGGGCGAGGTACGAGCAGTACTTC

D: NA
size: NA
V: TRBV28
J: TRBJ1-5
CDR3: CASSFLGTNQPQHF
DNA: TGTGCCAGCAGTTTTCTCGGAACAAATCAGCCCCAGCATTTT

D: NA
size: NA
V: TRBV13
J: TRBJ1-1
CDR3: CAGGGENTEAFF
DNA: TGTGCCGGAGGGGGAGAGAACACTGAAGCTTTCTTT

D: NA
size: once
V: TRBV5-1
J: TRBJ1-1
CDR3: CASSFPGEAFF
DNA: TGCGCCAGCAGCTTTCCCGGGGAGGCTTTCTTT

D: TRBD1
size: NA
V: TRBV5-1
J: TRBJ2-7
CDR3: CASRLQTGQGAYEQYF
DNA: TGCGCCAGCAGACTTCAGACGGGACAGGGGGCATACGAGCAGTACTTC

D: NA
size: NA
V: TRBV27
J: TRBJ2-7
CDR3: CASSRNPLWYEQYF
DNA: TGTGCCAGCAGCCGTAATCCACTTTGGTACGAGCAGTACTTC

D: NA
size: NA
V: TRBV9
J: TRBJ2-2
CDR3: CASSGDRWATGELFF
DNA: TGTGCCAGCAGCGGTGACAGGTGGGCCACCGGGGAGCTGTTTTTT

D: NA
size: NA
V: TRBV28
J: TRBJ1-5
CDR3: CASSLISAFNTWGLDQPQHF
DNA: TGTGCCAGCAGTTTGATTTCCGCTTTTAATACCTGGGGACTCGATCAGCCCCAGCATTTT

D: NA
size: once
V: TRBV25-1
J: TRBJ1-5
CDR3: CASSDRVNQPQHF
DNA: TGTGCCAGCAGTGACAGGGTAAATCAGCCCCAGCATTTT

D: NA
size: few
V: TRBV6-1
J: TRBJ1-6
CDR3: CASSDFLRDKNSPLHF
DNA: TGTGCCAGCAGTGATTTCCTGAGGGACAAAAATTCACCCCTCCACTTT

D: TRBD1
size: NA
V: TRBV28
J: TRBJ1-2
CDR3: CASSRDRGLGYTF
DNA: TGTGCCAGCAGTCGCGACAGGGGGTTGGGCTACACCTTC

D: NA
size: NA
V: TRBV27
J: TRBJ1-1
CDR3: CASSLVSMNTEAFF
DNA: TGTGCCAGCAGTTTGGTTAGCATGAACACTGAAGCTTTCTTT

D: NA
size: NA
V: TRBV7-3
J: TRBJ2-2
CDR3: CASSLTSTWAGELFF
DNA: TGTGCCAGCAGCTTAACGTCGACTTGGGCCGGGGAGCTGTTTTTT

D: NA
size: few
V: TRBV7-8
J: TRBJ2-4
CDR3: CASSPPTLNIQYF
DNA: TGTGCCAGCAGCCCCCCGACACTAAACATTCAGTACTTC

D: NA
size: NA
V: TRBV9
J: TRBJ1-6
CDR3: CASSVGPERGYSPLHF
DNA: TGTGCCAGCAGCGTAGGTCCGGAGCGCGGGTATTCACCCCTCCACTTT

D: NA
size: NA
V: TRBV19
J: TRBJ1-1
CDR3: CASRPTGMNTEAFF
DNA: TGTGCCAGTAGACCGACGGGAATGAACACTGAAGCTTTCTTT

D: TRBD1
size: NA
V: TRBV6-5
J: TRBJ2-2
CDR3: CASSRTGNTGELFF
DNA: TGTGCCAGCAGCCGGACAGGGAATACCGGGGAGCTGTTTTTT